The present T cell receptor (beta chain) was sequenced within a study of cytomegalovirus exposure and HLA in healthy donors. Study-wide context: Among over 300 genotyped donors, around 82% fell in the Caucasian-associated ancestry cluster.

Regarding the study as a whole: What a later analysis showed was that several of the most significant clusters appeared linked to common viral pathogens. A later analysis linked a missense variant in DCLRE1C to the trimming of TCR beta V and J genes.

This CDR3 comprises 15 residues. The J segment lost 5 bases and the V segment lost 6 bases, leaving 9 bases of the junction unmatched. The V gene's germline CDR1 is SGHVS and CDR2 FNYEAQ. Turning to this clone: Antigen: not known.

The PCR made use of 60 Vbeta and 13 Jbeta primers. Some clones are missing from TCRdb's copy, which holds only in-frame ones; the method was immunoSEQ multiplex PCR. The top ten clones hold over 0.95% of a sample with about 160,000 clones, 60% to 80% of them seen once. The V call is TRBV7-6, the J call TRBJ2-1, with 8 bases matching TRBD1. Sequenced input: PBMCs. This TCR was recovered from a woman in her forties or fifties in good health and CMV-seropositive. DNA of the CDR3: TGTGCCAGCAGGTACGGGACAGGCCCGAACAATGAGCAGTTCTTC. Protein: CASRYGTGPNNEQFF.